The rows below give T cell receptor beta chains drawn from one sample of a study of blood T cell repertoires in COVID-19. The assay was immunoSEQ multiplex PCR, and TCRdb's table has in-frame clones only and misses some. The sample lists 50,000 to 55,000 clones, approximately 85% seen once, with approximately 6.4% in the top ten. The sequencing sample was made of peripheral blood. Source of these receptors: a man aged 55 to 70 with acute or convalescent COVID-19. Each CDR3 is given with its conserved first and last residue. D genes are given only for firm matches. Not all rows give a size; the values are once, few, many and, for expanded clones, a class.

d_gene	v_gene	j_gene	abundance	CDR3nt	CDR3aa
.	TRBV3-1/TRBV3-2	TRBJ2-2	.	TGTGCCAGCAGCCCCCACTCCGGGGAGCTGTTTTTT	CASSPHSGELFF
.	TRBV6-1	TRBJ2-5	.	TGTGCCAGCAGTGAGAGGGGGCAAGAGACCCAGTACTTC	CASSERGQETQYF
.	TRBV3-1/TRBV3-2	TRBJ1-5	.	TGTGCCAGCAGCCAAGGACACCAGCCCCAGCATTTT	CASSQGHQPQHF
TRBD1	TRBV29-1	TRBJ1-1	.	TGCAGCGCCGGGGACAGGGGCCTTGAAGCTTTCTTT	CSAGDRGLEAFF
.	TRBV11-2	TRBJ1-1	.	TGTGCCAGCAGCCCCCCTTCAGGGAGGGGTTTGGACACTGAAGCTTTCTTT	CASSPPSGRGLDTEAFF
.	TRBV3-1/TRBV3-2	TRBJ2-1	.	TGTGCCAGCAGCCAAACGCGGAGGCTTCAGTTCTTC	CASSQTRRLQFF
.	TRBV4-1	TRBJ2-1	.	TGCGCCAGCAGCCAGAGACTAGTCTCTGACCAGAATGAGCAGTTCTTC	CASSQRLVSDQNEQFF
.	TRBV2	TRBJ1-5	.	TGTGCCAGCAGGGAACAGGGTTGGCATCAGCCCCAGCATTTT	CASREQGWHQPQHF
TRBD2	TRBV28	TRBJ2-1	.	TGTGCCAGCAGTTTATTGGGACTAGCGGGAGGAAAGCAGTTCTTC	CASSLLGLAGGKQFF
.	TRBV5-4	TRBJ2-3	.	TGTGCCAGCAGCTTGGTGGGGGCGAGCACAGATACGCAGTATTTT	CASSLVGASTDTQYF
.	TRBV10-1	TRBJ1-1	few	TGCGCCAGCAGTGAGTCGGCAAAGAACACTGAAGCTTTCTTT	CASSESAKNTEAFF
.	TRBV9	TRBJ2-3	.	TGTGCCAGCAGTTCGGATTTTAGCAACGCAGATACGCAGTATTTT	CASSSDFSNADTQYF
TRBD1	TRBV7-9	TRBJ1-2	.	TGTGCCAGCAGCGAACAGGGGGGCTATGGCTACACCTTC	CASSEQGGYGYTF
.	TRBV3-1/TRBV3-2	TRBJ2-7	few	TGTGCCAGCAGCCAAGAGCTAGCTACCTACGAGCAGTACTTC	CASSQELATYEQYF
.	TRBV3-1/TRBV3-2	TRBJ1-5	.	TGTGCCAGCAGCCCGGGGGGTAGTAGCAATCAGCCCCAGCATTTT	CASSPGGSSNQPQHF
.	TRBV21-1	TRBJ2-2	.	TGTGCCAGCAGCAATCCCGGGACTAGCGGGAGGTATGAGAACACCGGGGAGCTGTTTTTT	CASSNPGTSGRYENTGELFF
TRBD1	TRBV28	TRBJ2-7	.	TGTGCCAGCAGTTTATGGGGGACAGGGAGCTACGAGCAGTACTTC	CASSLWGTGSYEQYF
TRBD1	TRBV5-1	TRBJ2-7	.	TGCGCCAGCAGTACAGGGGGCCCCTACGAGCAGTACTTC	CASSTGGPYEQYF
.	TRBV15	TRBJ1-1	.	TGTGCCACCACCCCAGGAGGGGCGTATGGCACTGAAGCTTTCTTT	CATTPGGAYGTEAFF
.	TRBV7-8	TRBJ2-5	.	TGTGCCAGCAGCTTAATGTCGCAGGCCCCCTTGAAGACCCAGTACTTC	CASSLMSQAPLKTQYF
.	TRBV21-1	TRBJ2-1	.	TGTGCCAGCAGCAAAGAAGTCGCCAGGGACAATGAGCAGTTCTTC	CASSKEVARDNEQFF
.	TRBV19	TRBJ1-5	.	TGTGCCAGGCCACCGATGGACACGTATAGCAATCAGCCCCAGCATTTT	CARPPMDTYSNQPQHF
.	TRBV24-1	TRBJ1-1	.	TGTGCCACCAAGCCCACGGGGTCGAACACTGAAGCTTTCTTT	CATKPTGSNTEAFF
TRBD1	TRBV2	TRBJ2-1	.	TGTGCCAGCAGTGAGGACAGGGGTGAGTTCTTC	CASSEDRGEFF
TRBD1	TRBV5-4	TRBJ1-6	.	TGTGCCAGCAGTTCGGGACAGGATAACTCCTATAATTCACCCCTCCACTTT	CASSSGQDNSYNSPLHF
TRBD1	TRBV28	TRBJ2-7	.	TGTGCCAGCAGTTCGACCGGGACAGGGGGCTCCTACGAGCAGTACTTC	CASSSTGTGGSYEQYF
.	TRBV28	TRBJ1-3	.	TGTGCCAGCAGCAGACTGCGCTCTGGAAACACCATATATTTT	CASSRLRSGNTIYF
.	TRBV2	TRBJ2-1	.	TGTGCCACCCGGGATGGGAGCCGAGAGCAGTTCTTC	CATRDGSREQFF
.	TRBV5-1	TRBJ2-5	.	TGCGCCAGCAGCTTGGCTCCGGAAGAGACCCAGTACTTC	CASSLAPEETQYF
TRBD1	TRBV24-1	TRBJ2-2	once	TGTGCCACCAGTGAACCCGGGACAGGGTTGGTAGGGGAGCTGTTTTTT	CATSEPGTGLVGELFF
.	TRBV28	TRBJ2-5	.	TGTGCCAGCACCCCCGGGGGGCGCGTGCAGACCCAGTACTTC	CASTPGGRVQTQYF
.	TRBV30	TRBJ1-1	.	TGTGCCTGGGTACAAGGGGCCATAAAACTGAACACTGAAGCTTTCTTT	CAWVQGAIKLNTEAFF
.	TRBV7-9	TRBJ1-3	.	TGTGCCAGCAGCCCGCTTGTGGGGCAGAGCTCTGGAAACACCATATATTTT	CASSPLVGQSSGNTIYF
.	TRBV30	TRBJ2-1	.	TGTGCCTGGAGAGACTTAGCTCCCAATGAGCAGTTCTTC	CAWRDLAPNEQFF
.	TRBV19	TRBJ2-7	.	TGTGCCAGTAGAAGTAGCGGCGGTTTTTGGGGCGAGCAGTACTTC	CASRSSGGFWGEQYF
.	TRBV25-1	TRBJ2-3	few	TGTGCCAGCAGTAACAGGCTCACAGATACGCAGTATTTT	CASSNRLTDTQYF
.	TRBV10-3	TRBJ1-5	.	TGTGCCATCACAAGGGACTTCAATCAGCCCCAGCATTTT	CAITRDFNQPQHF
.	TRBV3-1/TRBV3-2	TRBJ2-1	.	TGTGCCAGCAGCCAAGGGTTAGCGGCCAATGAGCAGTTCTTC	CASSQGLAANEQFF
.	TRBV5-1	TRBJ2-2	.	TGCGCCAGCAGATCTGGACAGAATCTAAGAAACACCGGGGAGCTGTTTTTT	CASRSGQNLRNTGELFF
TRBD1	TRBV7-2	TRBJ2-2	.	TGTGCCAGCAGTCTGACAGGGGGGTATCCCGGGGAGCTGTTTTTT	CASSLTGGYPGELFF
TRBD2	TRBV28	TRBJ2-5	few	TGTGCCAGCAGTTTAACTTCTACTAGCGGGAGGGGGGGCCAAGAGACCCAGTACTTC	CASSLTSTSGRGGQETQYF
.	TRBV10-2	TRBJ1-6	.	TGCGCCAGCAGGGCTGACGTGGGCAATTCACCCCTCCACTTT	CASRADVGNSPLHF
.	TRBV10-1	TRBJ2-1	few	TGCGCCAGCAGTGGGGCTAGCGCTTACAATGAGCAGTTCTTC	CASSGASAYNEQFF
TRBD1	TRBV5-3	TRBJ1-4	.	TGTGCCAGAAGCAGAGACAGGGGGCGAGGTGAAAAACTGTTTTTT	CARSRDRGRGEKLFF
TRBD2	TRBV2	TRBJ2-5	.	TGTGCCAGCAGAAAACTAGCGGGGCCGGAGACCCAGTACTTC	CASRKLAGPETQYF
.	TRBV18	TRBJ1-3	.	TGTGCCAGCTGCGACAGCCCTGGAAACACCATATATTTT	CASCDSPGNTIYF
.	TRBV5-1	TRBJ1-1	.	TGCGCCAGCAGCTTGAGCGGCACTGAAGCTTTCTTT	CASSLSGTEAFF